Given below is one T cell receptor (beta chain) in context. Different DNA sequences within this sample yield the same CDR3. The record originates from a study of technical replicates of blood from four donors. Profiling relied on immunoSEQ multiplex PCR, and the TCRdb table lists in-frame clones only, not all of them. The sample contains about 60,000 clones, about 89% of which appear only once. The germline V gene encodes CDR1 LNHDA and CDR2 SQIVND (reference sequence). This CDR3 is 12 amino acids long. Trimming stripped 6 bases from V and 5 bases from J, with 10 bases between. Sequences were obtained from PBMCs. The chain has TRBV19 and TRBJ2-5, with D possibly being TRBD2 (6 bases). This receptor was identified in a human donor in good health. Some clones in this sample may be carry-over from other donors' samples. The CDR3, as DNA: TGTGCCAGTAGGCAGGCGGGGGAGACCCAGTACTTC. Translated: CASRQAGETQYF.